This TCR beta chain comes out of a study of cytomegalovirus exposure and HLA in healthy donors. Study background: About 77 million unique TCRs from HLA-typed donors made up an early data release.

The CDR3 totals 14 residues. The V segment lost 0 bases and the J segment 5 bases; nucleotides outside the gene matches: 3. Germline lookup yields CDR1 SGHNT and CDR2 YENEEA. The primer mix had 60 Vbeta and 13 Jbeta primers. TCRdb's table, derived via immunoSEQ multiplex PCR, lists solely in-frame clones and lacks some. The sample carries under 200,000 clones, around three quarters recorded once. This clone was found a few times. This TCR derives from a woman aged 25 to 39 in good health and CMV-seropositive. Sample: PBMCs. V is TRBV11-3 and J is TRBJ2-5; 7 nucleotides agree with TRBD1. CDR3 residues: CASSLEDRAETQYF. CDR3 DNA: TGTGCCAGCAGCTTAGAAGACAGGGCTGAGACCCAGTACTTC.